What follows is one TCR beta chain and its context. Its antigen is still unknown. The data derive from a study of cytomegalovirus exposure and HLA in healthy donors. Overall study: As released early, the data held approximately 80 million unique TCRs from HLA-typed donors. Out of a few hundred genotyped donors, approximately 84% belonged to the Caucasian-associated ancestry cluster.

Amplification used 60 Vbeta primers and 13 Jbeta primers. The assay was immunoSEQ multiplex PCR, and TCRdb's table has in-frame clones only and misses some. The table lists tens of thousands of clones, roughly 73% of them singletons. Per the germline V gene, CDR1 is MGHRA and CDR2 is YSYEKL. The CDR3 length is 16 residues. The V gene lost 0 bases and the J gene lost 2 bases, with 11 bases spanning the gap. Study-level points and caveats: As confirmed in vitro, three CMV-associated chains were specific for CMV antigens.

Material for sequencing was PBMCs. The chain employs TRBV4-1 and TRBJ2-1; D gene ambiguous. The clonotype was recovered from a woman between 35 and 50 years old in good health and CMV-seronegative. The CDR3 bases are TGCGCCAGCAGCCAAGATCGCAGGCCCCCCTACAATGAGCAGTTCTTC. It specifies CASSQDRRPPYNEQFF.